What follows is one TCR beta chain and its context. Assay: immunoSEQ multiplex PCR; the TCRdb copy retains only in-frame clones and omits some. The sample includes some 110,000 clones, more than 75% seen only once; the top ten take roughly 7.7%. This record belongs to a study of blood T cell repertoires in COVID-19. This CDR3 has 19 residues. V shed 2 bases, J shed 1 base, and the junction held 10 bases outside the gene matches. Germline lookup yields CDR1 SGHTA and CDR2 FQGTGA. V gene TRBV7-3 combines with J gene TRBJ2-2, with 10 bases fitting TRBD1. This TCR derives from a man aged 65 to 79 with acute or convalescent COVID-19. The sequencing input was peripheral blood. CDR3 region: CASSLPKPGQGLNTGELFF. The DNA for the CDR3 is TGTGCCAGCAGCTTACCTAAACCGGGACAGGGGTTGAACACCGGGGAGCTGTTTTTT.